This TCR beta chain was identified in a study of beta chain features in type 1 diabetes. The study, taken as a whole, reports: The study found moderately but significantly shorter TCRB CDR3s in all four CD4+ subsets of Type 1 diabetes patients.

CDR1 is LNHDA, CDR2 SQIVND, per germline (reference sequence). The CDR3 is 16 amino acids. The V gene lost 2 bases and the J gene lost 2 bases, with 14 bases spanning the gap. About this clone itself: Its matching antigen is unknown.

The authors reverse transcribed all of the isolated RNA, so sequencing captured expressed TCRB transcripts. Regulatory, naive and central memory T cell samples averaged roughly 4 million reads. The assay was immunoSEQ multiplex PCR, and TCRdb's table has in-frame clones only and misses some. This sample has 60,000 to 75,000 clones; about 50% occur once, and the top ten carry 0.7%. This sequence was found in a man aged 25 to 40 with type 1 diabetes. The J gene is TRBJ2-3, the V gene TRBV19; maybe TRBD2 (5 bases). The source material was central memory CD4+ T cells from blood. The CDR3 region has the DNA TGTGCCAGTAGTATAAGACCGACGGGGAACACAGATACGCAGTATTTT. This encodes CASSIRPTGNTDTQYF.